Presented here are 17 T cell receptor beta chains from one specimen sequenced in a study of neurological immune-mediated disorders. MiXCR, run by TCRdb on the 5' RACE reads, gives a single entry per CDR3 protein. This sample has tens of thousands of distinct CDR3 sequences, with about 6% found just once. Sequenced sample: CD4+ T cells from blood. Receptors originate from a woman between 35 and 50 years old in good health.

There are many counts of this clonotype. The chain links TRBV7-2 to TRBJ2-3; 8 nucleotides align to TRBD2. CDR3 size: 16 residues. V gave up 5 bases and J gave up 2 bases; unmatched junction bases: 9. The V gene's germline CDR1 is SGHTA and CDR2 FQGNSA. DNA of the CDR3: TGTGCCAGCAGCCCCTTGAATAGCGGGATCACAGATACGCAGTATTTT. Protein sequence: CASSPLNSGITDTQYF. The whole variable domain, filled in from reference TRBV7-2 and TRBJ2-3, reads GAGVSQSPSNKVTEKGKDVELRCDPISGHTALYWYRQSLGQGLEFLIYFQGNSAPDKSGLPSDRFSAERTGGSVSTLTIQRTQQEDSAVYLCASSPLNSGITDTQYFGPGTRLTVL.

This clonotype came up many times. The chain joins TRBV20-1 to TRBJ2-3, with TRBD2 identical over 7 bases. With V trimmed by 5 bases and J by 0 bases, 8 bases remained unmatched. The CDR3 extends over 15 amino acids. CDR1 DFQATT and CDR2 SNEGSKA come from the germline V gene (reference sequence). The CDR3: CSAEGLAASTDTQYF. CDR3 DNA sequence: TGCAGTGCTGAGGGTCTAGCGGCCAGCACAGATACGCAGTATTTT.

There are many counts of this clonotype. The gene calls are TRBV18 and TRBJ1-5; no clear D. The CDR3 runs to 15 residues. Germline-derived CDR1 and CDR2 are KGHSH and LQKENI. Deletions cut 3 bases from V and 0 bases from J, with 9 bases between. The CDR3 region is CASSPRGISNQPQHF. The CDR3 bases are TGTGCCAGCTCACCCCGCGGCATTAGCAATCAGCCCCAGCATTTT.

In its sample, this clonotype was seen many times. The chain is built from TRBV6-5 and TRBJ1-4; no clear D gene. The germline V and J ends were trimmed by 5 bases and 7 bases, with 14 bases remaining between them. The CDR3 runs to 14 residues. Germline lookup yields CDR1 MNHEY and CDR2 SVGAGI. The CDR3 region is CASSDYSGGEKLFF. The CDR3 DNA reads as TGTGCCAGCAGTGATTATTCGGGAGGTGAAAAACTGTTTTTT.

This clonotype was counted at least ten times. This sequence joins TRBV7-9 and TRBJ1-5, with D uncertain. V dropped 2 bases and J dropped 5 bases, with 7 bases sitting between them. CDR1 and CDR2 from the germline V gene are SEHNR and FQNEAQ (reference sequence). The CDR3 sequence is 13 residues long. CDR3 protein: CASSLSRDQPQHF. In DNA form, the CDR3 reads TGTGCCAGCAGCTTATCTCGTGATCAGCCCCAGCATTTT.

In this sample, this clonotype turned up many times. The chain uses TRBV7-2 and TRBJ2-3, with D possibly TRBD2 on 6 matching bases. This CDR3 comprises 14 residues. The V gene's germline CDR1 is SGHTA and CDR2 FQGNSA. The V and J ends lost 5 bases and 6 bases respectively, with 15 bases between them. The CDR3 coding sequence is TGTGCCAGCAGCCCTGGGACTCAATCGGATACGCAGTATTTT. Residues: CASSPGTQSDTQYF. The full variable domain, completed using reference TRBV7-2 and TRBJ2-3, is GAGVSQSPSNKVTEKGKDVELRCDPISGHTALYWYRQSLGQGLEFLIYFQGNSAPDKSGLPSDRFSAERTGGSVSTLTIQRTQQEDSAVYLCASSPGTQSDTQYFGPGTRLTVL.

This clonotype has ten or more counts. The rearrangement joins TRBV15 to TRBJ2-6; TRBD2 is a possible D gene (5 bases). The CDR3 sequence is 16 residues long. Germline CDR1 reads LNHNV; CDR2 reads YYDKDF (reference sequence). V was shortened by 8 bases and J by 4 bases, with 18 bases between the two germline ends. CDR3 sequence (DNA): TGTGCCACCCGGGATGAGGGCCCCCTCGGGGCCAACGTCCTGACTTTC. Protein: CATRDEGPLGANVLTF.

This clonotype was detected many times. This sequence joins TRBV6-2 or TRBV6-3 and TRBJ2-7; TRBD2 agrees at 8 bases. This CDR3 has 15 residues. V trimming: 2 bases; J trimming: 2 bases; junction bases outside the gene matches: 5. Germline V gives CDR1 MNHEY, CDR2 SVGEGT. DNA of the CDR3: TGTGCCAGCAGTTACGGCCTAGCGGGTACCTACGAGCAGTACTTC. Its protein is CASSYGLAGTYEQYF.

There are many counts of this clonotype. J is TRBJ2-1 and V is TRBV11-3, with D hard to call. CDR1 is SGHNT, CDR2 YENEEA, per germline. This CDR3 has 14 amino acids. V was shortened by 4 bases and J by 1 base, with 8 bases between the two germline ends. The CDR3 bases are TGTGCCAGCAGCTCGGTGGGTTCCTACAATGAGCAGTTCTTC. Amino acids: CASSSVGSYNEQFF.

This clonotype occurred many times. CDR3 nucleotide sequence: TGTGCCAGCAGCCTCACCCGGGGCCCCTACGAGCAGTACTTC. Translation: CASSLTRGPYEQYF. This chain uses TRBV7-9 with TRBJ2-7; either TRBD1 or TRBD2 may supply D (5 bases each). Germline V gives CDR1 SEHNR, CDR2 FQNEAQ (reference sequence). The CDR3 has 14 amino acids. Between the trimmed V and J ends, which lost 5 bases and 2 bases, there was a span of 13 bases.

This clonotype was observed many times. The V call is TRBV9, the J call TRBJ2-1; tentatively, D is TRBD2 (6 bases). Deletions cut 0 bases from V and 3 bases from J, with 10 bases between. The CDR3 sequence is 15 residues long. Looked up from germline, CDR1 is SGDLS and CDR2 is YYNGEE. CDR3 loop: CASSVGLADYNEQFF. For the CDR3, the DNA is TGTGCCAGCAGCGTAGGGTTAGCGGACTACAATGAGCAGTTCTTC.

This clonotype was seen ten or more times. The rearrangement links TRBV7-8 to TRBJ2-1; 7 bases fit TRBD2. The CDR3 runs to 13 residues. J gave up 8 bases and V 4 bases, and 5 bases lay outside the gene matches. Germline CDR1 SGHVS, CDR2 FQNEAQ. CDR3 in DNA: TGTGCCAGCAGCTCGCGGGAGAAACATGAGCAGTTCTTC. This encodes CASSSREKHEQFF.

The sample holds many counts of this clonotype. The gene calls are TRBV7-2 and TRBJ1-1; D is possibly TRBD1 (5 bases). The V and J ends lost 5 bases and 0 bases respectively, with 13 bases between them. Germline CDR1 SGHTA, CDR2 FQGNSA. This CDR3 region has 15 residues. CDR3: CASSLLGAMNTEAFF. The CDR3 DNA reads TGTGCCAGCAGCCTCCTCGGGGCGATGAACACTGAAGCTTTCTTT.

This clonotype showed up many times. This chain uses TRBV20-1 with TRBJ1-1, with TRBD1 as a possible D gene (5 bases). CDR1 and CDR2 from the germline V gene are DFQATT and SNEGSKA (reference sequence). V lost 4 bases, J lost 10 bases, and 16 bases lay in between. The CDR3 length is 12 residues. The CDR3 loop reads CSAIQDPPTAFF. CDR3 bases: TGCAGTGCTATACAGGACCCCCCCACAGCTTTCTTT.

This clonotype showed up just a few times. This chain connects TRBV28 to TRBJ1-5; a possible D gene is TRBD1 (5 bases). The germline V gene encodes CDR1 MDHEN and CDR2 SYDVKM. V lost 7 bases, J lost 3 bases, and 10 bases lay in between. The CDR3 sequence is 13 residues long. CDR3 sequence (DNA): TGTGCCAGCAATCGGGGGGTCAATCAGCCCCAGCATTTT. Amino acids: CASNRGVNQPQHF.

The table lists this clonotype with many counts. The CDR3 sequence is CASSSSGTLHSYEQYF. The CDR3 region has the DNA TGTGCCAGCAGTTCTTCCGGGACCCTTCACTCCTACGAGCAGTACTTC. The chain employs TRBV6-2 or TRBV6-3 and TRBJ2-7; D is tentatively TRBD1 or TRBD2 (5 bases each). V gave up 4 bases and J gave up 0 bases, with 16 bases separating them. Germline V gene sequence: CDR1 MNHEY, CDR2 SVGEGT. The CDR3 loop spans 16 amino acids.

This clonotype was observed many times. The V gene is TRBV12-3 or TRBV12-4, the J gene TRBJ2-1; TRBD2 aligns across 11 bases. Germline trimming cut 4 bases from V and 9 bases from J; bases unmatched to any gene: 11. The CDR3 runs 16 residues. The CDR3 sequence is CASSSLSSGRFSEQFF. CDR3 DNA: TGTGCCAGCAGTTCCCTTTCTAGCGGGAGGTTCTCTGAGCAGTTCTTC.